Below, one T cell receptor (beta chain) is given with its context. A read error may account for a junction end that differs from germline. Other DNA sequences in the same sample also yield this CDR3. The sample belongs to a study of OX40 agonist ivuxolimab in advanced cancers. At the level of the study: Ivuxolimab, an agonistic anti-OX40 (CD134) antibody, was given to patients.

CDR1 is ENHRY and CDR2 is SYGVKD in the germline V gene. There are 16 residues in the CDR3. Libraries were prepared by immunoSEQ multiplex PCR; TCRdb keeps only in-frame clonotypes and omits some of them. The repertoire holds fewer than 70,000 clones, with about 85% as singletons. V and J are TRBV10-3 and TRBJ2-2; D possibly uses TRBD1 or TRBD2 (5 bases each). Sequenced here: CD4+ or CD8+ T cells sorted from blood, sampled in a trial of the OX40 agonist ivuxolimab. This TCR came from an adult with an advanced solid tumor such as melanoma, head and neck, liver or kidney cancer. CDR3 protein: CAISESMGPSAGELFF. The CDR3 DNA reads as TGCGCCATCAGTGAGTCGATGGGACCCTCCGCCGGGGAGCTGTTTTTT.